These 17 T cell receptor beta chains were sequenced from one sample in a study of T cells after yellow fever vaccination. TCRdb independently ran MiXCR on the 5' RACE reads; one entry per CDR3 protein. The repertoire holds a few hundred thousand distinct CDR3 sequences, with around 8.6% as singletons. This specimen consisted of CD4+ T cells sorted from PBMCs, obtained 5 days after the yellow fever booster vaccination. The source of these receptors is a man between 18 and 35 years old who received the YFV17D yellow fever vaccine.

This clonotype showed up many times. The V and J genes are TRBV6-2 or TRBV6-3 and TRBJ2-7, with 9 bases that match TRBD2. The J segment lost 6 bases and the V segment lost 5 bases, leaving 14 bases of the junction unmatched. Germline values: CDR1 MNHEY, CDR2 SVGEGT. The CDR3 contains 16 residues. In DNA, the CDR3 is TGTGCCAGCAGTCCTCCGAGGGGTAGCGGGGGTGGCGAGCAGTACGTC. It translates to CASSPPRGSGGGEQYV.

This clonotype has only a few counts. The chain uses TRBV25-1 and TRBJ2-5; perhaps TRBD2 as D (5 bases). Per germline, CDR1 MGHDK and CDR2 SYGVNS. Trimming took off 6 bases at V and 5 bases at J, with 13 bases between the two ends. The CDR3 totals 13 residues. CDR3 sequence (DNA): TGTGCCAGCAGCGTACGGGGTATGGAGACCCAGTACTTC. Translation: CASSVRGMETQYF.

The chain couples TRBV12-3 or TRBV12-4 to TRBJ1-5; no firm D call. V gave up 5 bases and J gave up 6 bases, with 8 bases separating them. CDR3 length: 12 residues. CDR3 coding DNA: TGTGCCAGCAGTAAGGATGGTCAGCCCCAGCATTTT. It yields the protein CASSKDGQPQHF.

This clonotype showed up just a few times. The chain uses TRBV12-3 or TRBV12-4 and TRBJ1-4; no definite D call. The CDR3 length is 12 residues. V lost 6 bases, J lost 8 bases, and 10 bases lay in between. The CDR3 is CASRSPTEKLFF. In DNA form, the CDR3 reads TGTGCCAGCAGGTCACCCACGGAAAAACTGTTTTTT.

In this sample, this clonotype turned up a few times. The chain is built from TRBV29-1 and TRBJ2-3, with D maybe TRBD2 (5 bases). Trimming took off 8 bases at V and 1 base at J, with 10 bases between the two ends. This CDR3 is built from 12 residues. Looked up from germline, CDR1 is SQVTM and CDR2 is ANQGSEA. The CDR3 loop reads CSKLEGTDTQYF. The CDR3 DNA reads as TGCAGCAAACTAGAAGGCACAGATACGCAGTATTTT.

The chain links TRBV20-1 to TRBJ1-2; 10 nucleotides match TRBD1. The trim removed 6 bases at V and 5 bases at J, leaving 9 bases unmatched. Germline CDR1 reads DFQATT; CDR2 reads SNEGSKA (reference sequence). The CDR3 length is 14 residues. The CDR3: CSAPRQGAGYGYTF. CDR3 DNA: TGCAGTGCCCCAAGACAGGGGGCAGGGTATGGCTACACCTTC.

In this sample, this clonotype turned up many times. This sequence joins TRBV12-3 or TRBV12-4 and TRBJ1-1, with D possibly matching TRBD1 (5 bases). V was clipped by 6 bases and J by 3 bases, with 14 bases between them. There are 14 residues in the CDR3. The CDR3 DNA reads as TGTGCCAGCAGGCCGGCAGGGCCCTACACTGAAGCTTTCTTT. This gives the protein CASRPAGPYTEAFF.

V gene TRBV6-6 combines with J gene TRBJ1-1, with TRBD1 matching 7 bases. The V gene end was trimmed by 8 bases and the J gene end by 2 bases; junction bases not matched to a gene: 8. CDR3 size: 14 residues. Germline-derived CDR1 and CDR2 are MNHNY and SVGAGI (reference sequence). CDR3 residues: CASQRDRVNTEAFF. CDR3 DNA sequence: TGTGCCAGCCAAAGGGACAGAGTTAACACTGAAGCTTTCTTT.

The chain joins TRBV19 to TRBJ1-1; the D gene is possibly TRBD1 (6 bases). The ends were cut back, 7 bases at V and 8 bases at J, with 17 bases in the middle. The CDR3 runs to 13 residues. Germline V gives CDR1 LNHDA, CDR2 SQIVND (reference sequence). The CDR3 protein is CASNPLGRGEAFF. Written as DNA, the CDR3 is TGTGCCAGTAACCCGCTAGGGAGGGGGGAAGCTTTCTTT.

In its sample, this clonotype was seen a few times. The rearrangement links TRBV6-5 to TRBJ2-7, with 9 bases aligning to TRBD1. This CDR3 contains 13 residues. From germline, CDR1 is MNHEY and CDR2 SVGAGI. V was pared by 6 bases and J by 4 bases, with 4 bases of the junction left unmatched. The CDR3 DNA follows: TGTGCCAGCAGAAAAGGGACAGGGTACGAGCAGTACGTC. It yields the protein CASRKGTGYEQYV.

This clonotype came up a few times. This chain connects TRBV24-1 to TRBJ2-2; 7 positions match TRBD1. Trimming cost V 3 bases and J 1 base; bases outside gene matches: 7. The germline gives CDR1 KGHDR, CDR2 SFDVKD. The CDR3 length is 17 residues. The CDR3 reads CATSDLPGQENTGELFF. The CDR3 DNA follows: TGTGCCACCAGTGATCTACCTGGACAGGAGAACACCGGGGAGCTGTTTTTT.

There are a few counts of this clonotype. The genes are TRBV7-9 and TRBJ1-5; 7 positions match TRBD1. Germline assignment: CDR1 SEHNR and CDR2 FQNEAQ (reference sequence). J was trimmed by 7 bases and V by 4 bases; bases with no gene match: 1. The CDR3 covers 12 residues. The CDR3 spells CASSSDRQPQHF. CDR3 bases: TGTGCCAGCAGCTCGGACAGGCAGCCCCAGCATTTT.

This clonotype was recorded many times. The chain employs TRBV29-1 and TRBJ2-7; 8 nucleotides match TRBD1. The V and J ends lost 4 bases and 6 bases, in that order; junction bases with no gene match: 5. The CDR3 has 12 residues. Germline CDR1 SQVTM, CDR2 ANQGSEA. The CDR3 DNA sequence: TGCAGCGTTGCTCTGGACAGGGTCGAGCAGTACTTC. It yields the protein CSVALDRVEQYF.

The CDR3 coding sequence is TGTGCCAGCAGTTTCAGGGGGTCCATGAACACTGAAGCTTTCTTT. The encoded protein is CASSFRGSMNTEAFF. The rearrangement joins TRBV12-3 or TRBV12-4 to TRBJ1-1; 7 nucleotides line up with TRBD1. There are 15 residues in the CDR3. The V segment lost 3 bases and the J segment 0 bases; nucleotides outside the gene matches: 4.

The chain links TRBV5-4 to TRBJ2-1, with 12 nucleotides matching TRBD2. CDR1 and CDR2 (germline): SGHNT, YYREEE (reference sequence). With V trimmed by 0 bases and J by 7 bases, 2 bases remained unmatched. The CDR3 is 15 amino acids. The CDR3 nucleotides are TGTGCCAGCAGCTTGGCACTAGCGGGGGGAAATGAGCAGTTCTTC. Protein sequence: CASSLALAGGNEQFF.

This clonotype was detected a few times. As DNA, the CDR3 is TGTGCCTGGAGTGGGGAGGCCGGAGAAAAACTGTTTTTT. Residues: CAWSGEAGEKLFF. The chain couples TRBV30 to TRBJ1-4; D remains ambiguous. The CDR3 has 13 amino acids. Trimming stripped 1 base from V and 8 bases from J, with 11 bases between. Germline-derived CDR1 and CDR2 are GTSNPN and SVGIG (reference sequence).

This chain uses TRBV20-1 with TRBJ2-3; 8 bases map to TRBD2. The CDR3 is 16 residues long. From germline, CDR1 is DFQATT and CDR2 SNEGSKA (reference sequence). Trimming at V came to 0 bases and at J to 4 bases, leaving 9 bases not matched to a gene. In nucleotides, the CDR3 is TGCAGTGCTAGAGATCCGAGGTCGGGAGGGCCAGATACGCAGTATTTT. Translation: CSARDPRSGGPDTQYF.